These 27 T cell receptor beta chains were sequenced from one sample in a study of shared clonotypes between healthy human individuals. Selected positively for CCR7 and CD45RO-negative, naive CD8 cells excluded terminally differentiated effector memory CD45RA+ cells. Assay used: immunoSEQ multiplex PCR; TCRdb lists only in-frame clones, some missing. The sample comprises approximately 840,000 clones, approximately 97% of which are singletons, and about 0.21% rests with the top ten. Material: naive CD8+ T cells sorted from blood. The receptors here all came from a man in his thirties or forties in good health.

The DNA for the CDR3 is TGTGCCAGCAGTGCCGGAACAGGGAATGCAGATACGCAGTATTTT. It yields the protein CASSAGTGNADTQYF. V gene TRBV28 combines with J gene TRBJ2-3, with a tentative D call TRBD1 (6 bases). There are 15 residues in the CDR3. The V end was cut by 5 bases, the J end by 4 bases, with 16 bases between. Germline V gene lookup returns CDR1 MDHEN and CDR2 SYDVKM. Together with reference TRBV28 and TRBJ2-3, the CDR3 gives the full variable domain: DVKVTQSSRYLVKRTGEKVFLECVQDMDHENMFWYRQDPGLGLRLIYFSYDVKMKEKGDIPEGYSVSREKKERFSLILESASTNQTSMYLCASSAGTGNADTQYFGPGTRLTVL.

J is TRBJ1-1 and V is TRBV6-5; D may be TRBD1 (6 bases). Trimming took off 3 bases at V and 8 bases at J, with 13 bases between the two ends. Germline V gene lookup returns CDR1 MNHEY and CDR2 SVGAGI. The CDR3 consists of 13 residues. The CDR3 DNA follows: TGTGCCAGCAGTTATTCGAACAGGGACGAAGCTTTCTTT. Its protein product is CASSYSNRDEAFF.

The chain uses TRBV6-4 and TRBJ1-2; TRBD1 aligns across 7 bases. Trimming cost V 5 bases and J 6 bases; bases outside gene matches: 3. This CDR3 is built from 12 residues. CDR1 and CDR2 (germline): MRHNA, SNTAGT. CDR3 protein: CASSKDRDGYTF. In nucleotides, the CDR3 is TGTGCCAGCAGTAAAGACAGGGATGGCTACACCTTC.

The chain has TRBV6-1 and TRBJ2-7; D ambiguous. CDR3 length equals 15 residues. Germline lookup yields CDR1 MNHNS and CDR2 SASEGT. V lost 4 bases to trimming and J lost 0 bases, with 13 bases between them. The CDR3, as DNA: TGTGCCAGCAGTGGGACCAGGTCCCTCTCCTACGAGCAGTACTTC. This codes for CASSGTRSLSYEQYF.

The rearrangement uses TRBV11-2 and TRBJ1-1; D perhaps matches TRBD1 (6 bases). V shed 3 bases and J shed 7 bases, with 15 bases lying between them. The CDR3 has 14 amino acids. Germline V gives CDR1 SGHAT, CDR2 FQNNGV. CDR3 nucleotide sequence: TGTGCCAGCAGCTTCGACAGGTCAAGAATTGAAGCTTTCTTT. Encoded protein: CASSFDRSRIEAFF.

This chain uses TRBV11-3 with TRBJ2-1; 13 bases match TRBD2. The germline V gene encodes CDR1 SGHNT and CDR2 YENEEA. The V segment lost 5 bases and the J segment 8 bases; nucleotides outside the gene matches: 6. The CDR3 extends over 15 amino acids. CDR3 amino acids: CASSPGLAGVHEQFF. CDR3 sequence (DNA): TGTGCCAGCAGCCCAGGACTAGCGGGAGTACATGAGCAGTTCTTC.

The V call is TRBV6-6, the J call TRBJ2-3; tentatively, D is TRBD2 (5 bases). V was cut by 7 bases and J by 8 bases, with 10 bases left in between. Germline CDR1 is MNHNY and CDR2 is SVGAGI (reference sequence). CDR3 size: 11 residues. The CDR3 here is CASIREGTQYF. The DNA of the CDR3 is TGTGCCAGCATTCGGGAAGGTACGCAGTATTTT.

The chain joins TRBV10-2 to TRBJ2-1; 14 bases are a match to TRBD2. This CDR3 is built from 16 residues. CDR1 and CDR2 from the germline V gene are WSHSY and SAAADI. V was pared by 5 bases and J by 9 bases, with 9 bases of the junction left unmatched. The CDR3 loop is CASSLAGTSGRSEQFF. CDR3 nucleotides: TGCGCCAGCAGTCTAGCCGGGACTAGCGGGAGAAGTGAGCAGTTCTTC.

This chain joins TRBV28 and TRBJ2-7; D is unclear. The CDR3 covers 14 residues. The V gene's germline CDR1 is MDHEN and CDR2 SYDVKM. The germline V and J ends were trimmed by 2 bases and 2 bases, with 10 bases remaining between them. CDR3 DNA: TGTGCCAGCAGTTTACACGACGCCCCCTACGAGCAGTACTTC. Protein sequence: CASSLHDAPYEQYF.

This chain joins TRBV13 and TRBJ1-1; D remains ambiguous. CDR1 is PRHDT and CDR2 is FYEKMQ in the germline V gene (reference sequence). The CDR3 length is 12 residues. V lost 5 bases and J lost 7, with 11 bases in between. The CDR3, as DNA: TGTGCCAGCAGCCTACCCGCCGGTGAAGCTTTCTTT. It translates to CASSLPAGEAFF.

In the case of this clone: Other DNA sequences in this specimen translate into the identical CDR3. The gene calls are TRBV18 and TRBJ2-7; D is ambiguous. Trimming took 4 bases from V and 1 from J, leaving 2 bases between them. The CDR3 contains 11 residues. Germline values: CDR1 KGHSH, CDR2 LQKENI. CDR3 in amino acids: CASSLSYEQYF. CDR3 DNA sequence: TGTGCCAGCTCACTATCCTACGAGCAGTACTTC.

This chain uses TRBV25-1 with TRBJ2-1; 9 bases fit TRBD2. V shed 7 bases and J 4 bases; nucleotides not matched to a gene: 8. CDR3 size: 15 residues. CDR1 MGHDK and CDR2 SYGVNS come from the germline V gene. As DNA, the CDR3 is TGTGCCAGCACGCTTTCTAGCGGGATTTACAATGAGCAGTTCTTC. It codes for CASTLSSGIYNEQFF.

This CDR3 reads CASSLGLGGEQYF. The DNA for the CDR3 is TGTGCCAGCAGCTTGGGACTTGGGGGTGAGCAGTACTTC. This chain uses TRBV5-5 with TRBJ2-7; D tentatively fits TRBD1 or TRBD2 (5 bases each). In germline, CDR1 is SGHKS, CDR2 YYEKEE (reference sequence). CDR3 length equals 13 residues. With 0 bases removed from V and 7 bases from J, the gap between germline ends came to 11 bases.

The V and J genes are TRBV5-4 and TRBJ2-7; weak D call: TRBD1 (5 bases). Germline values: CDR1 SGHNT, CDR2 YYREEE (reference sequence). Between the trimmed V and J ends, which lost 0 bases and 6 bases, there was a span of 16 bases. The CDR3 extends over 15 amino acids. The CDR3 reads CASSLAGQGSAEQYF. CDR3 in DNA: TGTGCCAGCAGCTTGGCCGGGCAGGGCAGTGCCGAGCAGTACTTC. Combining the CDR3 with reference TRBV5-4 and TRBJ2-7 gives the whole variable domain ETGVTQSPTHLIKTRGQQVTLRCSSQSGHNTVSWYQQALGQGPQFIFQYYREEENGRGNFPPRFSGLQFPNYSSELNVNALELDDSALYLCASSLAGQGSAEQYFGPGTRLTVT.

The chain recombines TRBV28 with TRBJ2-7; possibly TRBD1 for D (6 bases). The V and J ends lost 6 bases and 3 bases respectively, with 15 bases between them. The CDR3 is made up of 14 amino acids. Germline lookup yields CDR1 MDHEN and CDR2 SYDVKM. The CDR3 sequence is CASSPRGNSYEQYF. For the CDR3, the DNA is TGTGCCAGCAGCCCAAGGGGGAATAGCTACGAGCAGTACTTC.

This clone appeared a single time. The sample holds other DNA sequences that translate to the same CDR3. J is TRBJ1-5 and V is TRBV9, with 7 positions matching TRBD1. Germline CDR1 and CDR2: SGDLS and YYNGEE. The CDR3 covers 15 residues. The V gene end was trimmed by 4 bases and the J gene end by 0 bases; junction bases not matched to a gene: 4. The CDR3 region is CASSPGTASNQPQHF. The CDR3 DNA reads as TGTGCCAGCAGCCCGGGGACAGCTAGCAATCAGCCCCAGCATTTT.

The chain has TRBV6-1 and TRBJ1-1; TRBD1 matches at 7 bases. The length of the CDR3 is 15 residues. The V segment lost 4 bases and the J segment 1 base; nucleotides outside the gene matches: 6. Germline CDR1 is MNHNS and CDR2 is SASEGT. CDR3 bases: TGTGCCAGCAGTGCCTGGGACAGAACGAACACTGAAGCTTTCTTT. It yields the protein CASSAWDRTNTEAFF.

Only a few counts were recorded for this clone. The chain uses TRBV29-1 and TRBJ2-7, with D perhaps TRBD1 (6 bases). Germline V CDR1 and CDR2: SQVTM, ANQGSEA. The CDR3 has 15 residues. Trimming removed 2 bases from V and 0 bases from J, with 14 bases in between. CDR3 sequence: CSVERGTASSYEQYF. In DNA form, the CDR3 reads TGCAGCGTTGAAAGGGGGACGGCCAGCTCCTACGAGCAGTACTTC.

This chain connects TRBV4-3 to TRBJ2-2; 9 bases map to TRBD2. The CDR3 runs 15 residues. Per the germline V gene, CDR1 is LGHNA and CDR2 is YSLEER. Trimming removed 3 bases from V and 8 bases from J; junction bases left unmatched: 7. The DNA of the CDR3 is TGCGCCAGCAGCCAGTTAGCGGGAGTATCTGGGGAGCTGTTTTTT. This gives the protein CASSQLAGVSGELFF.

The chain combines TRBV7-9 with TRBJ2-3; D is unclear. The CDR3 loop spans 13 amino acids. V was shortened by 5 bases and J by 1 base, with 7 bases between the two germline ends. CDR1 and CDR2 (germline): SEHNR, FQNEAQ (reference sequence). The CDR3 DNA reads TGTGCCAGCAGCGCGACTGGCACAGATACGCAGTATTTT. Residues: CASSATGTDTQYF.

For the CDR3, the DNA is TGCGCCAGCAGCCACCCTGGAGAAGTCGCAGATACGCAGTATTTT. Encoded protein: CASSHPGEVADTQYF. The chain employs TRBV5-1 and TRBJ2-3; D ambiguous. The CDR3 loop spans 15 amino acids. V was trimmed by 4 bases and J by 4 bases, leaving 16 bases between them. Germline CDR1 reads SGHRS; CDR2 reads YFSETQ.

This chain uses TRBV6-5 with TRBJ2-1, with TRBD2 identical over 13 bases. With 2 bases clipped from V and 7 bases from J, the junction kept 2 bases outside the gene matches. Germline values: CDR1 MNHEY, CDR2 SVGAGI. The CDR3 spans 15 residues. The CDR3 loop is CASSYTGLAGNEQFF. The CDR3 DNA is TGTGCCAGCAGTTACACGGGACTAGCGGGAAATGAGCAGTTCTTC.

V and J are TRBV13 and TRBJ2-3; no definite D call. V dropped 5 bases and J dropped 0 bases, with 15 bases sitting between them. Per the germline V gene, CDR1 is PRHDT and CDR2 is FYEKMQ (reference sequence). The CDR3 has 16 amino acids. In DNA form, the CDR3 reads TGTGCCAGCAGCGCTCCGGGTGTTTCTAGCACAGATACGCAGTATTTT. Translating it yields CASSAPGVSSTDTQYF. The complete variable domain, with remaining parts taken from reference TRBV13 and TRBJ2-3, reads AAGVIQSPRHLIKEKRETATLKCYPIPRHDTVYWYQQGPGQDPQFLISFYEKMQSDKGSIPDRFSAQQFSDYHSELNMSSLELGDSALYFCASSAPGVSSTDTQYFGPGTRLTVL.

The chain's CDR3 is CASSYDVRGNIQYF. The DNA for the CDR3 is TGTGCCAGCAGCTACGATGTGCGGGGAAACATTCAGTACTTC. This chain links TRBV7-9 with TRBJ2-4; a possible D gene is TRBD2 (6 bases). The CDR3 sequence is 14 residues long. From germline, CDR1 is SEHNR and CDR2 FQNEAQ (reference sequence). Deletions cut 4 bases from V and 6 bases from J, with 13 bases between.

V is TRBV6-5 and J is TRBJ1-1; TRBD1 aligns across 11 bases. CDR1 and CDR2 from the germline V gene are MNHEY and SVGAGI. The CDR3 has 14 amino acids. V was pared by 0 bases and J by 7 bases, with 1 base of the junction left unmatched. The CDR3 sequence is CASSYSGTGGEAFF. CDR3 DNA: TGTGCCAGCAGTTACTCAGGGACAGGGGGTGAAGCTTTCTTT.

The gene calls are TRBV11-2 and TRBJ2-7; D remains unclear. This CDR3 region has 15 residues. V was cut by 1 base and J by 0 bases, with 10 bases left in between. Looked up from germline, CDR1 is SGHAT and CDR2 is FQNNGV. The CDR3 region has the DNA TGTGCCAGCAGCTTAGGGGCTGGGTTCTCCTACGAGCAGTACTTC. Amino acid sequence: CASSLGAGFSYEQYF. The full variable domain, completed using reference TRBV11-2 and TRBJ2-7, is EAGVAQSPRYKIIEKRQSVAFWCNPISGHATLYWYQQILGQGPKLLIQFQNNGVVDDSQLPKDRFSAERLKGVDSTLKIQPAKLEDSAVYLCASSLGAGFSYEQYFGPGTRLTVT.

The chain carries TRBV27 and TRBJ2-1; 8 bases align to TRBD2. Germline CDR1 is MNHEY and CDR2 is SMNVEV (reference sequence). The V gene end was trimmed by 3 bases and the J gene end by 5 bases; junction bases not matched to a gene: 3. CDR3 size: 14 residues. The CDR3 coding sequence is TGTGCCAGCAGTTTCGGACTAGCCCACAATGAGCAGTTCTTC. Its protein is CASSFGLAHNEQFF.